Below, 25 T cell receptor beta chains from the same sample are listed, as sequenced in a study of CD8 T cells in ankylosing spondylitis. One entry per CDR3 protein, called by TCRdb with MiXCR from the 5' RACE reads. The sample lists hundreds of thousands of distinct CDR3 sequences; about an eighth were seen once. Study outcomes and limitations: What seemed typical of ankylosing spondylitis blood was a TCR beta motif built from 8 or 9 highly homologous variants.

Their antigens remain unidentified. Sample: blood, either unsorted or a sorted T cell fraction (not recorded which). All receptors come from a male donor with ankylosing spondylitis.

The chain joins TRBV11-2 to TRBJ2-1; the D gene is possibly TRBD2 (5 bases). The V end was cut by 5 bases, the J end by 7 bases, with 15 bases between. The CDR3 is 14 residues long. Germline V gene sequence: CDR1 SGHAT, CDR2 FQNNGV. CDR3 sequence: CASSPRVGQNEQFF. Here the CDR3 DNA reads TGTGCCAGCAGCCCGCGGGTCGGCCAGAATGAGCAGTTCTTC.

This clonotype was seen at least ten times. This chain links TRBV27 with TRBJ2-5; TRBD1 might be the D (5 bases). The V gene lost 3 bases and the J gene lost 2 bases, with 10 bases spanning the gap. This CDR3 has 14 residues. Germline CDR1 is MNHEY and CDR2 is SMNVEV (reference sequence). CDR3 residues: CASSLAQGQETQYF. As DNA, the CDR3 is TGTGCCAGCAGTTTGGCCCAGGGACAAGAGACCCAGTACTTC.

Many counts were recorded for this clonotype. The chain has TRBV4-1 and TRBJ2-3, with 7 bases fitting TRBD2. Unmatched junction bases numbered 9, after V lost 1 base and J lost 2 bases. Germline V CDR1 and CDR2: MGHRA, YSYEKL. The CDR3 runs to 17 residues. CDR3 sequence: CASSQVREHFHTDTQYF. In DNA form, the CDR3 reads TGCGCCAGCAGCCAAGTGCGGGAGCATTTTCACACAGATACGCAGTATTTT.

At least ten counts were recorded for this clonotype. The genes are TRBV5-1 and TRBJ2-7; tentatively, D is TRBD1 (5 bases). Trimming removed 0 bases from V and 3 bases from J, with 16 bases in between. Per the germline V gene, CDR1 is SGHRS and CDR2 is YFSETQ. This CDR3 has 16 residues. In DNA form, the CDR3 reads TGCGCCAGCAGCTTGGCCTCTTCTGGGGCTTACTACGAGCAGTACTTC. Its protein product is CASSLASSGAYYEQYF.

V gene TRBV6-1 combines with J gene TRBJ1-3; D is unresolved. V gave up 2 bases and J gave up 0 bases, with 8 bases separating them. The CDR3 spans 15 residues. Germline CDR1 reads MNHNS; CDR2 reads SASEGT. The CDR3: CASSERTSSGNTIYF. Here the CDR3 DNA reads TGTGCCAGCAGTGAAAGAACAAGCTCTGGAAACACCATATATTTT.

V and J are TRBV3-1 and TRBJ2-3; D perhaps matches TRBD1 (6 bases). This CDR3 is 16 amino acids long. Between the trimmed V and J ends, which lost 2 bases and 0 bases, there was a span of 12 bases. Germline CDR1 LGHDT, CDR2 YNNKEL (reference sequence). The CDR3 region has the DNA TGTGCCAGCAGCCAACGTGGGGGCGGGAGCACAGATACGCAGTATTTT. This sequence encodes CASSQRGGGSTDTQYF.

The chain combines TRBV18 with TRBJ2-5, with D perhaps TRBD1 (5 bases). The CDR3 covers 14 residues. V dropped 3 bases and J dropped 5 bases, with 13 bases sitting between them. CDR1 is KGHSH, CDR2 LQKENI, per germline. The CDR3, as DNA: TGTGCCAGCTCACCTGTCACCTCAGGGGAGACCCAGTACTTC. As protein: CASSPVTSGETQYF. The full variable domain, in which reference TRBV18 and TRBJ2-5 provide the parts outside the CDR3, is NAGVMQNPRHLVRRRGQEARLRCSPMKGHSHVYWYRQLPEEGLKFMVYLQKENIIDESGMPKERFSAEFPKEGPSILRIQQVVRGDSAAYFCASSPVTSGETQYFGPGTRLLVL.

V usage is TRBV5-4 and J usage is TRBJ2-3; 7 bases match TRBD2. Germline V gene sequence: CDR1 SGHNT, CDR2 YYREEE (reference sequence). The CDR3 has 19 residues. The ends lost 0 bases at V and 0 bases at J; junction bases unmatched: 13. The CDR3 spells CASSLGAFGAGTSTDTQYF. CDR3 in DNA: TGTGCCAGCAGCTTGGGCGCCTTTGGAGCGGGGACTAGCACAGATACGCAGTATTTT.

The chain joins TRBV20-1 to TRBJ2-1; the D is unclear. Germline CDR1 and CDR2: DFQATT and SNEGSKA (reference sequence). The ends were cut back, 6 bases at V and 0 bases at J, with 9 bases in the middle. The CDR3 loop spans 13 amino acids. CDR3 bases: TGCAGTGCCCGGACCCCCTCCTACAATGAGCAGTTCTTC. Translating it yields CSARTPSYNEQFF.

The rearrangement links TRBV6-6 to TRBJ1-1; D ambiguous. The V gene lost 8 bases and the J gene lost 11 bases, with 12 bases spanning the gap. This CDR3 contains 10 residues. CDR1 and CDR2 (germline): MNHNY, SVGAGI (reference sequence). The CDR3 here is CASGEGWAFF. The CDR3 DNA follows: TGTGCCAGCGGGGAGGGCTGGGCTTTCTTT.

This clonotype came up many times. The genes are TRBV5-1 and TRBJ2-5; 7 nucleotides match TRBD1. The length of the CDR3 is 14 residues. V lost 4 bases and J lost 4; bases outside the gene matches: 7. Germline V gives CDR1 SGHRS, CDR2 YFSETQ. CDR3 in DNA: TGCGCCAGCAGCACCCAGACAGGGAGAGAGACCCAGTACTTC. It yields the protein CASSTQTGRETQYF.

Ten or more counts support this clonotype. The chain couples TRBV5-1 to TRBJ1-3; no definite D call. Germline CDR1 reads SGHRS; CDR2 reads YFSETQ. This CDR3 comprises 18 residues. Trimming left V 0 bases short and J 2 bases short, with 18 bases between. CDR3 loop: CASSLEGPAPTTGNTIYF. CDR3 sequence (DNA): TGCGCCAGCAGCTTGGAGGGCCCGGCCCCAACAACTGGAAACACCATATATTTT.

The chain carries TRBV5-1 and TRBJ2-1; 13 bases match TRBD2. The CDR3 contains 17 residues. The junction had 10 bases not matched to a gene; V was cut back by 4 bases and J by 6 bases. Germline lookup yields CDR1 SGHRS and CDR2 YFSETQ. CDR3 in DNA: TGCGCCAGCAGCCCCCGACGGACTAGCGGGAGCGGCAATGAGCAGTTCTTC. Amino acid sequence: CASSPRRTSGSGNEQFF.

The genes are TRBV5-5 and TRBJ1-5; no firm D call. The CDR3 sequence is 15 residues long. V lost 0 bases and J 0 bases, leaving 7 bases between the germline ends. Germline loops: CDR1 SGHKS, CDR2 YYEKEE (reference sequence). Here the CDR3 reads CASSLVWNSNQPQHF. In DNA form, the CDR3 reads TGTGCCAGCAGCTTGGTGTGGAATAGCAATCAGCCCCAGCATTTT. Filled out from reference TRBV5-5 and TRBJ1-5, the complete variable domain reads DAGVTQSPTHLIKTRGQQVTLRCSPISGHKSVSWYQQVLGQGPQFIFQYYEKEERGRGNFPDRFSARQFPNYSSELNVNALLLGDSALYLCASSLVWNSNQPQHFGDGTRLSIL.

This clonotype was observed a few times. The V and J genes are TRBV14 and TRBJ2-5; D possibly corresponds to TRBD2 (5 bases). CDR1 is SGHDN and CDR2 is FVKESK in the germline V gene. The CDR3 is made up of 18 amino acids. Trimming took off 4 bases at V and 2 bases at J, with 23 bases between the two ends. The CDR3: CASSRLGLAHPPQETQYF. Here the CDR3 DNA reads TGTGCCAGCAGCCGGTTGGGCCTAGCCCATCCCCCACAAGAGACCCAGTACTTC. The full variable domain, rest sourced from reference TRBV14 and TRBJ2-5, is EAGVTQFPSHSVIEKGQTVTLRCDPISGHDNLYWYRRVMGKEIKFLLHFVKESKQDESGMPNNRFLAERTGGTYSTLKVQPAELEDSGVYFCASSRLGLAHPPQETQYFGPGTRLLVL.

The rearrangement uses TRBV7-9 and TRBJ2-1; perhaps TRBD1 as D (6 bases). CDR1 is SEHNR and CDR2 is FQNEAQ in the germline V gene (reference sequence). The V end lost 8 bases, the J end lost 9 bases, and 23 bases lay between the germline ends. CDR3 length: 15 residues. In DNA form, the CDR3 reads TGTGCCAGCGGGACAAGCGGTCGAGGGCTCGGTGAGCAGTTCTTC. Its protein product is CASGTSGRGLGEQFF.

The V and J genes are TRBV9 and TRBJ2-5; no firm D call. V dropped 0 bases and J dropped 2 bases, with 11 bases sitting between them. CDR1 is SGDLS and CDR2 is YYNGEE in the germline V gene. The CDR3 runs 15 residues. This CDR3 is CASSVARSLQETQYF. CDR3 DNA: TGTGCCAGCAGCGTAGCTCGGAGCCTACAAGAGACCCAGTACTTC.

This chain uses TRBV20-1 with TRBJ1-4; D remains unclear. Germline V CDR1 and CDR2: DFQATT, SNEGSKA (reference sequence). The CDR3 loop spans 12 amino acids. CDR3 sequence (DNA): TGCGCAGCCGATACCAGGAATGAAAAACTGTTTTTT. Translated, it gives CAADTRNEKLFF.

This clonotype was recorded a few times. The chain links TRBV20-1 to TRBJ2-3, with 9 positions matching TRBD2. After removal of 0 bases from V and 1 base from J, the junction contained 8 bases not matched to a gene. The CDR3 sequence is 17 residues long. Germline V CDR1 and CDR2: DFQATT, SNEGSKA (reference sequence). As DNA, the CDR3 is TGCAGTGCTAGAGATATTCTGAGGACTAGCGGCACAGATACGCAGTATTTT. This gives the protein CSARDILRTSGTDTQYF.

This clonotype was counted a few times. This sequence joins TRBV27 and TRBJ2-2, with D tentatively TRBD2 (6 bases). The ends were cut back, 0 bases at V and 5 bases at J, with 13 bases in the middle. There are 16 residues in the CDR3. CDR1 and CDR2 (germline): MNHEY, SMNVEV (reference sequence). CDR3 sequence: CASSLSRGDGTGELFF. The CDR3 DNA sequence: TGTGCCAGCAGTTTATCCCGCGGGGATGGGACCGGGGAGCTGTTTTTT.

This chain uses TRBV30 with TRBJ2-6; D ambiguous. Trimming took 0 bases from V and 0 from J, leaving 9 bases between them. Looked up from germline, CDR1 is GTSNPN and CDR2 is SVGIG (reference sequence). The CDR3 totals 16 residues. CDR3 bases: TGTGCCTGGAGTGTACGAGTTCTCTCTGGGGCCAACGTCCTGACTTTC. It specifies CAWSVRVLSGANVLTF.

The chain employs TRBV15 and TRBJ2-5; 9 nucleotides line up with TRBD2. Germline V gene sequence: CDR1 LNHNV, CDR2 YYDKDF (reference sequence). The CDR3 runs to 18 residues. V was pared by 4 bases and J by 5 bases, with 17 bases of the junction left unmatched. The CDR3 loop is CATSTSLAGPLSGETQYF. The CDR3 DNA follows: TGTGCCACCAGCACCAGTCTAGCGGGGCCCCTTTCGGGGGAGACCCAGTACTTC.

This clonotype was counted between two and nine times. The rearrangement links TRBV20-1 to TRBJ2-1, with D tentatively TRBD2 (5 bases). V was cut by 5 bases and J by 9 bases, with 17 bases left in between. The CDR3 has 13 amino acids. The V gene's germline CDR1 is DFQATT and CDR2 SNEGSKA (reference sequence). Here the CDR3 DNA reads TGCAGTGCTCCCCGGGATAGCGATGGTGAGCAGTTCTTC. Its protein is CSAPRDSDGEQFF.

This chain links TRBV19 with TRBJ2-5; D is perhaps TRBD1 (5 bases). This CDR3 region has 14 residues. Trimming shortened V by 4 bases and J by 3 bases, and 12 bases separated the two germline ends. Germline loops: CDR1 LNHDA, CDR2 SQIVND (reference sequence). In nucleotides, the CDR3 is TGTGCCAGTAGTAAACAAACAGGAAAAGAGACCCAGTACTTC. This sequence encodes CASSKQTGKETQYF.

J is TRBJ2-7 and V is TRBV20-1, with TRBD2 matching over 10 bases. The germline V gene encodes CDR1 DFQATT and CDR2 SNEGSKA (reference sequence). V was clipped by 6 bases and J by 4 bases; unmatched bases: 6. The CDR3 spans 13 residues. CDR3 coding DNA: TGCAGTGCCAGGACTAGCGGCCCGTACGAGCAGTACTTC. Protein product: CSARTSGPYEQYF.